This is a list of T cell receptor beta chains from one sample in a study of blood T cells in healthy people across ages. TCRdb itself ran the 5' RACE reads through MiXCR, one entry per CDR3 protein. The sample has approximately 810,000 distinct CDR3 sequences, less than 35% seen once. Sequencing used blood. The receptors here all came from a woman older than 75 in good health. Each CDR3 is given with its conserved first and last residue. Fields, in order: J gene, V gene, D gene, clone size, CDR3 DNA, CDR3 protein. The D gene is left open where the match is weak. Rows give clone size only sometimes, using once, few, many, or a class for an expanded clone.

TRBJ2-1 TRBV3-1 TRBD1 . TGTGCCAGCAGCCAGGGGGGGACAGGGGCCAATGAGCAGTTCTTC CASSQGGTGANEQFF
TRBJ2-1 TRBV20-1 . . TGCAGTACTAGAGAGGCAGCGGGTGAGCAGTTCTTC CSTREAAGEQFF
TRBJ2-7 TRBV18 TRBD1 . TGTGCCAGCTCCTACGGACAGGGCGGTGTATACGAGCAGTACTTC CASSYGQGGVYEQYF
TRBJ1-4 TRBV18 . few TGTGCCAGCTCACCGGTGGGGGCCCGGACTAATGAAAAACTGTTTTTT CASSPVGARTNEKLFF
TRBJ2-7 TRBV20-1 TRBD2 many TGCAGTGCTCTAGGGACTAGCGGCTACTACGAGCAGTACTTC CSALGTSGYYEQYF
TRBJ2-7 TRBV6-5 . . TGTGCCAGCTGCCCGACGGGCTCGGGTGAGCAGTACTTC CASCPTGSGEQYF
TRBJ2-2 TRBV13 . . TGTGCCAGCAGCTTAAACCCCCCGGGCCTCAGCACCGGGGAGCTGTTTTTT CASSLNPPGLSTGELFF
TRBJ2-3 TRBV20-1 . . TGCAGTGCTGGGGAGACGGGGACCCTACAATCTACGCAGTATTTT CSAGETGTLQSTQYF
TRBJ1-1 TRBV12-3/TRBV12-4 . many TGTGCCAGCAGTTTAGTGACCGTTGAAGCTTTCTTT CASSLVTVEAFF
TRBJ2-3 TRBV14 TRBD2 many TGTGCCAGCAGCCAAGATCGGACGGGACTAAGATTGACAGATACGCAGTATTTT CASSQDRTGLRLTDTQYF
TRBJ2-5 TRBV9 . many TGTGCCAGCAGCGTTTTAGCGAACCAAGAGACCCAGTACTTC CASSVLANQETQYF
TRBJ2-2 TRBV20-1 . . TGCAGTGCTAGATGGGGGGAAACCGGGGAGCTGTTTTTT CSARWGETGELFF
TRBJ2-3 TRBV20-1 TRBD2 many TGCAGTGCTAGTCATGATGCGGGGGTAAATACGCAGTATTTT CSASHDAGVNTQYF
TRBJ1-2 TRBV20-1 . few TGCAGTGCTAGGGAGATGCTGGGTGGCTACACCTTC CSAREMLGGYTF
TRBJ2-3 TRBV7-8 . . TGTGCCAGCAGTCCTTGGGGGGCTGGGGGCACAGATACGCAGTATTTT CASSPWGAGGTDTQYF
TRBJ2-7 TRBV21-1 . . TGTGCCAGCCGGAGACAGGCTCTCTTTCCCTACGAGCAGTACTTC CASRRQALFPYEQYF
TRBJ2-3 TRBV4-2 TRBD2 . TGTGCCAGCAGCCAAGATCCAGCGGGGGGGTCCGCTACAAGCACAGATACGCAGTATTTT CASSQDPAGGSATSTDTQYF
TRBJ2-7 TRBV5-4 TRBD1 few TGTGCCAGCAGGAAGGACAGGGCCCACGAGCAGTACTTC CASRKDRAHEQYF